What follows is one TCR beta chain and its context. This clonotype was seen at least ten times. Which antigen it targets is not known. One base away there is no much larger clone; base qualities are not given. In the germline V gene (reference sequence), CDR1 corresponds to DFQATT and CDR2 to SNEGSKA. The junction shows trimming of 6 bases on V and 5 bases on J, and the gene matches do not reach 10 bases of it. CDR3 length: 14 amino acids, cysteine to phenylalanine. The read is trimmed to its CDR3 DNA, 42 bases read in frame from base 1. The data belong to a study of T-cell reconstitution after alpha-beta-depleted transplantation in children (dated by TCRdb to the mid-2010s). Regarding the research as a whole: Using TCR repertoire profiling, the study quantitatively followed how T-cell immune reconstitution unfolded in children after TCRalphabeta/CD19-depleted allogeneic hematopoietic cell transplantation.

What this sample's treatment or condition label stands for: allogeneic hematopoietic cell transplantation with graft depleted of TCRalphabeta T cells and CD19 B cells. TCRalphabeta/CD19-depleted allogeneic hematopoietic cell grafts were given to the transplant recipients, all of whom were children. Summary of the overall study and its limitations: The apparently early recovery of alphabetaT-cell counts about two months after transplant reportedly depended on only several hundred rapidly expanded clones that came from non-depleted graft cells. The frequencies of hyperexpanded clones fell over the following months, and after one year, T-cell counts and TCRbeta diversity were mostly attributed to newly produced T cells. In some patients, the high TCRbeta diversity seen at day 60 was put down to recipient T cells and intrathymic progenitors that had survived conditioning.

The library came from PCR. The instrument given in TCRdb is Illumina HiSeq 2500. To normalize quantification of the TCRbeta repertoire, the TCR libraries were built with molecular barcoding that relied on unique molecular identifiers. In TCRdb, the public reads were trimmed at Q25 with fastp and aligned with MiXCR, with productive beta chains retained. For every CDR3 protein sequence, its rows merge into one entry that carries the most common genes and DNA. The table for this sample lists 200,000 to 250,000 distinct CDR3 sequences; 11% of them were counted only once. The ten largest clonotypes hold approximately 30% of the sample.

The rearranged segments are TRBV20-1 and TRBJ2-1; TRBD2 fits 7 bases in the junction. This TCR derives from a child younger than two with acute myeloid leukemia, due to receive a stem cell transplant. The sample was PBMCs, taken before TCRalphabeta/CD19-depleted stem cell transplant. The CDR3 reads as follows: CSAWGGSGDNEQFF. The nucleotide sequence reads as follows: TGCAGTGCATGGGGAGGGAGCGGGGACAATGAGCAGTTCTTC.